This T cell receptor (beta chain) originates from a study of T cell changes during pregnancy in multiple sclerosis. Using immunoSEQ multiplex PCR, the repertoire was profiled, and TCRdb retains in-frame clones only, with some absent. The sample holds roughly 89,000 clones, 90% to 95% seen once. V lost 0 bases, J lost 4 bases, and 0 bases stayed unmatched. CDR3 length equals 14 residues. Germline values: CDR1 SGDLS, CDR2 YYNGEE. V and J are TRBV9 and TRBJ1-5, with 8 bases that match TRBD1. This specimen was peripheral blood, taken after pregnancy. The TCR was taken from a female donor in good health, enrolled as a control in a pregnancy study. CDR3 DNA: TGTGCCAGCAGCGTAGGACAGGGGAATCAGCCCCAGCATTTT. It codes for CASSVGQGNQPQHF.